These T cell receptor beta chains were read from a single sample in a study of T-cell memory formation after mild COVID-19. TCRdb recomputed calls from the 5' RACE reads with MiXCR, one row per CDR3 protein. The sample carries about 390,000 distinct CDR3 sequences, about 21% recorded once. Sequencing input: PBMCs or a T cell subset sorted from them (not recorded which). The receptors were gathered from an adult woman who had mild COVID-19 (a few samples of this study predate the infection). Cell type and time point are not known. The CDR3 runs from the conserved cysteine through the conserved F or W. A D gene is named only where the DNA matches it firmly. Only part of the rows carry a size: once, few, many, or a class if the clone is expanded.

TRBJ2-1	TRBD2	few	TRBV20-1	CSASMSGSHYNEQFF	TGCAGTGCTAGTATGAGCGGGAGCCACTACAATGAGCAGTTCTTC
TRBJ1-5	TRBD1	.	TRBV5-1	CASRPWTGMGQPQHF	TGCGCCAGCAGACCATGGACAGGGATGGGTCAGCCCCAGCATTTT
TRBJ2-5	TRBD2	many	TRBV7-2	CASSLTSGGETQYF	TGTGCCAGCAGCTTGACTAGCGGGGGGGAGACCCAGTACTTC
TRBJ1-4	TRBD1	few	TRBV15	CATSRDRGNEKLFF	TGTGCCACCAGCAGGGACAGGGGTAATGAAAAACTGTTTTTT
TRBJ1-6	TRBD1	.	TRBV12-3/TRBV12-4	CASSPRTGENSPLHF	TGTGCCAGCAGCCCGCGGACAGGGGAGAATTCACCCCTCCACTTT
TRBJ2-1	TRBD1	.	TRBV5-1	CASSLAGGNLREQFF	TGCGCCAGCAGCCTCGCAGGGGGCAATCTACGTGAGCAGTTCTTC
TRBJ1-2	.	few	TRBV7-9	CASSPPGSQNYGYTF	TGTGCCAGCAGCCCGCCGGGATCGCAAAACTATGGCTACACCTTC
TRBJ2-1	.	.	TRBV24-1	CATSDPRWGSYNEQFF	TGTGCCACCAGTGATCCCAGGTGGGGCTCCTACAATGAGCAGTTCTTC
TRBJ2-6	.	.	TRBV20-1	CSASPLLSSSGANVLTF	TGCAGTGCTAGCCCCCTTCTTTCAAGCTCTGGGGCCAACGTCCTGACTTTC
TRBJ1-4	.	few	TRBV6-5	CASSYSARVWEKLFF	TGTGCCAGCAGTTACTCGGCCAGGGTGTGGGAAAAACTGTTTTTT
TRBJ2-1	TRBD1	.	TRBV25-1	CASSEYGTGQWNEQFF	TGTGCCAGCAGTGAATACGGGACAGGCCAGTGGAATGAGCAGTTCTTC
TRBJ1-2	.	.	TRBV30	CAWSVGGKYGYTF	TGTGCCTGGAGTGTCGGAGGGAAGTATGGCTACACCTTC
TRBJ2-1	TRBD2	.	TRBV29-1	CSVEDLLAGRNEQFF	TGCAGCGTTGAAGATCTACTAGCGGGTCGTAATGAGCAGTTCTTC
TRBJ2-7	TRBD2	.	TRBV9	CASSPPQASGIYEQYF	TGTGCCAGCAGCCCACCCCAGGCTAGCGGAATCTACGAGCAGTACTTC
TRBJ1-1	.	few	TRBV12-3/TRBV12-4	CASSLGRGGVTEAFF	TGTGCCAGCAGTTTAGGTCGGGGAGGGGTCACTGAAGCTTTCTTT
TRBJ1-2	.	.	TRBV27	CASKQPGYGYTF	TGTGCCAGCAAACAACCAGGGTATGGCTACACCTTC
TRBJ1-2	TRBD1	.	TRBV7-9	CASSPGTGGSIGYTF	TGTGCCAGCAGCCCAGGGACAGGGGGTTCGATCGGCTACACCTTC
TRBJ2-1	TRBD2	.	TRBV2	CASPLGTSGILSYNEQFF	TGTGCCAGCCCACTAGGGACTAGCGGGATCCTCTCCTACAATGAGCAGTTCTTC
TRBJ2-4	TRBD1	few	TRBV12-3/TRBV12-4	CASSFVGTGGLAKNIQYF	TGTGCCAGCAGTTTTGTCGGGACAGGGGGCTTAGCCAAAAACATTCAGTACTTC
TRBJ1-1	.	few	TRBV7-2	CASSRQPSKMNTEAFF	TGTGCCAGCAGCCGACAGCCCTCGAAAATGAACACTGAAGCTTTCTTT
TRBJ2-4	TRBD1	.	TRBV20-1	CSARDQRTGVGIQYF	TGCAGTGCTAGAGATCAGCGGACAGGGGTTGGCATTCAGTACTTC
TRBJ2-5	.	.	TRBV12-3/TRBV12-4	CASSKGTFRETQYF	TGTGCCAGCAGCAAAGGGACTTTCCGAGAGACCCAGTACTTC
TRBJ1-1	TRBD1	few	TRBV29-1	CSVDPIDRQGDGRDTEAFF	TGCAGCGTTGACCCCATTGACAGACAGGGGGACGGTCGGGACACTGAAGCTTTCTTT
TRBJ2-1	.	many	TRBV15	CATSGGYNEQFF	TGTGCCACCAGTGGTGGCTACAATGAGCAGTTCTTC
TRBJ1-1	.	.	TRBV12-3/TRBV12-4	CASSNGGLAFF	TGTGCCAGCAGTAATGGGGGTTTAGCTTTCTTT
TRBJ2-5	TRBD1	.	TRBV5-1	CASSKGQGFQETQYF	TGCGCCAGCAGTAAGGGACAGGGATTTCAAGAGACCCAGTACTTC
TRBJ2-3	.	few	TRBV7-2	CASSLERSDTQYF	TGTGCCAGCAGCTTAGAGCGGTCAGATACGCAGTATTTT
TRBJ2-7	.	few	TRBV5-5	CASSLTLRMDSYEQYF	TGTGCCAGCAGCTTGACCCTCCGAATGGACTCCTACGAGCAGTACTTC
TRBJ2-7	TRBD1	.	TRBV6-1	CASSEIDRDEQYF	TGTGCCAGCAGTGAAATCGACAGGGACGAGCAGTACTTC
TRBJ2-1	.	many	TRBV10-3	CAISPSGGTYNEQFF	TGTGCCATCAGTCCGTCGGGCGGGACCTACAATGAGCAGTTCTTC
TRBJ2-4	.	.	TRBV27	CASRRDGTKNIQYF	TGTGCCAGCCGGAGGGACGGGACCAAAAACATTCAGTACTTC
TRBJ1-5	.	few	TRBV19	CASMGQTSNQPQHF	TGTGCCAGTATGGGACAAACAAGCAATCAGCCCCAGCATTTT
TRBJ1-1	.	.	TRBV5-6	CASSLGFGGATEAFF	TGTGCCAGCAGCTTGGGATTTGGGGGTGCCACTGAAGCTTTCTTT
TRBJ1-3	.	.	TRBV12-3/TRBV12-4	CASIPGGGTGGNTIYF	TGTGCCAGCATCCCGGGAGGGGGGACCGGGGGAAACACCATATATTTT
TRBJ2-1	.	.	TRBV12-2	CASRLVPSGSYNEQFF	TGTGCAAGTCGCTTAGTACCTAGCGGGTCCTACAATGAGCAGTTCTTC
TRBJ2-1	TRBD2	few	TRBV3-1	CASSQFGSGGALSEQFF	TGTGCCAGCAGCCAGTTCGGGAGCGGGGGGGCGCTGTCTGAGCAGTTCTTC
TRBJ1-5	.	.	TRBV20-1	CSARAAGIGSNQPQHF	TGCAGTGCTAGAGCCGCAGGGATCGGTAGCAATCAGCCCCAGCATTTT
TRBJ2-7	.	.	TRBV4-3	CASSQEPDYEQYF	TGCGCCAGCAGCCAAGAACCAGATTACGAGCAGTACTTC
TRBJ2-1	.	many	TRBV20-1	CSARDFGGYYNEQFF	TGCAGTGCTAGAGATTTTGGTGGGTACTACAATGAGCAGTTCTTC
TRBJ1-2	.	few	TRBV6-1	CASSESGTFGYTF	TGTGCCAGCAGTGAAAGCGGGACATTTGGCTACACCTTC
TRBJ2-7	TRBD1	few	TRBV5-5	CASSLSGQGSYEQYF	TGTGCCAGCAGCTTGTCGGGACAGGGTTCCTACGAGCAGTACTTC
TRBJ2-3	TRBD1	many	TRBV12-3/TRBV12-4	CASQGVSDTQYF	TGTGCCAGTCAGGGGGTGTCAGATACGCAGTATTTT
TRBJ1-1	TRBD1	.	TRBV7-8	CASKGAGTEAFF	TGTGCCAGCAAGGGGGCAGGCACTGAAGCTTTCTTT
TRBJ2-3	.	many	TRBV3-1	CASSYGSTDTQYF	TGTGCCAGCAGCTACGGCAGCACAGATACGCAGTATTTT
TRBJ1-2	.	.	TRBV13	CASSRGGQILYGYTF	TGTGCCAGCAGCCGGGGGGGACAAATCCTCTATGGCTACACCTTC
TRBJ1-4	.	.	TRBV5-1	CASSRTINRDPEKLFF	TGCGCCAGCAGCAGAACCATTAACAGGGATCCCGAAAAACTGTTTTTT
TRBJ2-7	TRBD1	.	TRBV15	CATSRVRTGAFEQYF	TGTGCCACCAGCAGAGTTCGGACAGGGGCTTTCGAGCAGTACTTC
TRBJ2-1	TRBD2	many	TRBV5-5	CASSLGVGLAAYNEQFF	TGTGCCAGCAGCCTAGGGGTAGGGCTAGCGGCCTACAATGAGCAGTTCTTC
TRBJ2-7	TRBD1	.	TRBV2	CASSEGQLSYEQYF	TGTGCCAGCAGTGAGGGACAGCTATCCTACGAGCAGTACTTC
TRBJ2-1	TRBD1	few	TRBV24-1	CATSVTGITYNEQFF	TGTGCCACCAGTGTGACAGGGATCACCTACAATGAGCAGTTCTTC
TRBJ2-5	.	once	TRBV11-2	CASSRAETQYF	TGTGCCAGCAGTAGAGCGGAGACCCAGTACTTC
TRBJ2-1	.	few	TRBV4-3	CASSQDMNEQFF	TGCGCCAGCAGCCAAGATATGAATGAGCAGTTCTTC
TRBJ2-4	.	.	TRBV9	CASSGRGPQYF	TGTGCCAGCAGCGGGCGGGGGCCTCAGTACTTC
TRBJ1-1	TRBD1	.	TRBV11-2	CASSNRGYTEAFF	TGTGCCAGCAGCAACAGGGGATACACTGAAGCTTTCTTT